One sample yielded the 11 T cell receptor beta chains listed below, sequenced in a study of metastatic and nonmetastatic thyroid tumors. From the PCR reads, TCRdb re-called clones with MiXCR. Altogether 15,000 to 20,000 clones are present, 21% being singletons, with the ten largest covering approximately 17%. Prior to thyroid surgery, none of the patients had received any treatment. Sequences were obtained from tumor tissue. These receptors were obtained from a female donor with papillary thyroid cancer or a benign thyroid nodule (not recorded which). Some clones in this sample may be carry-over from other donors' samples.

This clone occurred many times. Other DNA sequences from this sample encode an identical CDR3 as well. The rearrangement links TRBV7-2 to TRBJ2-3; no definite D call. CDR3 length: 14 residues. The germline V gene encodes CDR1 SGHTA and CDR2 FQGNSA. V lost 8 bases, J lost 0 bases, and 12 bases lay in between. The CDR3 nucleotides read TGTGCCAGCGGCGATCCCAGCAGCACAGATACGCAGTATTTT. This codes for CASGDPSSTDTQYF.

The rearrangement links TRBV4-2 to TRBJ2-7; D perhaps matches TRBD1 (6 bases). The CDR3 is 16 amino acids. With 0 bases removed from V and 4 bases from J, the gap between germline ends came to 16 bases. Germline CDR1 LGHNA, CDR2 YNFKEQ. CDR3 sequence (DNA): TGTGCCAGCAGCCAAGAGGTATCAGCAGGGGAGTACGAGCAGTACTTC. Its protein is CASSQEVSAGEYEQYF.

This clone is labeled as large (0.1 to 1%). The chain combines TRBV5-1 with TRBJ2-2; D unresolved. The CDR3 has 14 residues. The V and J ends lost 0 bases and 0 bases respectively, with 3 bases between them. The germline CDR1 and CDR2 sequences are SGHRS and YFSETQ. The CDR3 nucleotides are TGCGCCAGCAGCTTGGAACCGAACACCGGGGAGCTGTTTTTT. Translation: CASSLEPNTGELFF.

This clone was observed a few times. V gene TRBV12-3 or TRBV12-4 combines with J gene TRBJ2-3; 7 nucleotides line up with TRBD1. V was clipped by 5 bases and J by 6 bases; unmatched bases: 2. The length of the CDR3 is 12 residues. The CDR3, as DNA: TGTGCCAGCAGTGAACAGGGGGATACGCAGTATTTT. It is translated as CASSEQGDTQYF.

This sequence joins TRBV28 and TRBJ1-1; TRBD1 matches at 7 bases. Germline lookup yields CDR1 MDHEN and CDR2 SYDVKM. V dropped 3 bases and J dropped 5; count of bases not matched to a gene: 12. CDR3 length: 16 amino acids. CDR3 residues: CASSFVSARGKTEAFF. The DNA for the CDR3 is TGTGCCAGCAGTTTTGTTTCGGCCAGGGGGAAGACTGAAGCTTTCTTT.

In this sample, this clone turned up a few times. A much larger clonotype is one base distant, so this may be a read error. The chain carries TRBV5-1 and TRBJ2-1, with D perhaps matching TRBD2 (6 bases). The CDR3 length is 14 residues. Germline CDR1 and CDR2: SGHRS and YFSETQ. CDR3: CASGLGAGHNGQFF. The CDR3 nucleotides are TGCGCCAGCGGCTTAGGAGCGGGTCACAATGGGCAGTTCTTC.

This clone occurred a few times. A read error may be the cause here, since a much bigger clone is one base away. Within the sample, other DNA sequences also encode this same CDR3. V is TRBV7-2 and J is TRBJ2-3; no firm D call. The germline V gene encodes CDR1 SGHTA and CDR2 FQGNSA. This CDR3 has 14 residues. In nucleotides, the CDR3 is TGTGCCAGCGGCGATCCCAGCAGCACCGATACGCAGTATTTT. Amino acid sequence: CASGDPSSTDTQYF.

This clone was seen repeatedly, ten times or more. Possible read error: a much larger clone is one base away. The chain joins TRBV5-1 to TRBJ2-2, with D possibly TRBD1 on 7 matching bases. This CDR3 comprises 16 residues. Germline V gene lookup returns CDR1 SGHRS and CDR2 YFSETQ. Trimming shortened V by 6 bases and J by 1 base, and 16 bases separated the two germline ends. The CDR3 loop reads CASNIGGGRNTGELFF. The CDR3 region has the DNA TGCGCCAGCAATATCGGAGGGGGCAGGAACACCGGGGAGCTGTTTTTT.

In this sample, this clone turned up many times. The chain links TRBV3-1 to TRBJ1-5; D gene ambiguous. Germline V lookup: CDR1 LGHDT, CDR2 YNNKEL (reference sequence). V lost 1 base to trimming and J lost 10 bases, with 11 bases between them. The CDR3 covers 13 residues. The CDR3: CASSQGGLGPQHF. DNA for the CDR3: TGTGCCAGCAGCCAAGGGGGTCTGGGCCCCCAGCATTTT. Variable domain in full (rest from reference TRBV3-1 and TRBJ1-5): DTAVSQTPKYLVTQMGNDKSIKCEQNLGHDTMYWYKQDSKKFLKIMFSYNNKELIINETVPNRFSPKSPDKAHLNLHINSLELGDSAVYFCASSQGGLGPQHFGDGTRLSIL.

This clone is termed medium-sized. This chain connects TRBV20-1 to TRBJ2-1, with 9 bases identical to TRBD2. The CDR3 is 14 residues long. V dropped 5 bases and J dropped 5; count of bases not matched to a gene: 7. Per germline, CDR1 DFQATT and CDR2 SNEGSKA (reference sequence). In DNA form, the CDR3 reads TGCAGTGCTGGGTGGGTAGCGGGAGACAATGAGCAGTTCTTC. Translated: CSAGWVAGDNEQFF.

This clone is classed as large. V and J are TRBV19 and TRBJ2-1, with TRBD1 identical over 7 bases. This CDR3 has 12 amino acids. Germline assignment: CDR1 LNHDA and CDR2 SQIVND (reference sequence). V gave up 4 bases and J gave up 12 bases; unmatched junction bases: 6. For the CDR3, the DNA is TGTGCCAGTAGTACCCTTGGGGACAGGCAGTTCTTC. It encodes CASSTLGDRQFF.